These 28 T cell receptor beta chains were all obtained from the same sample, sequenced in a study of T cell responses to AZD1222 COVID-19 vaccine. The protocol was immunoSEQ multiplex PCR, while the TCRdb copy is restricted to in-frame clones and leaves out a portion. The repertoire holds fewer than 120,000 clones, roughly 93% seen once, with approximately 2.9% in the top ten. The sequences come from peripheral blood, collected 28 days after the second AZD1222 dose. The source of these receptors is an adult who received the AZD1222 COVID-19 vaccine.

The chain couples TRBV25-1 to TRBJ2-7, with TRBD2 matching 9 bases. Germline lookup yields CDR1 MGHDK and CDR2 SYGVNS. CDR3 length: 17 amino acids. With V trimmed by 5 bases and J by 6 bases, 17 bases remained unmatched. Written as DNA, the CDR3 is TGTGCCAGCAGTCCCCAGTTGTCGCAGCGGGGGGTCTCCGAGCAGTACTTC. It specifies CASSPQLSQRGVSEQYF.

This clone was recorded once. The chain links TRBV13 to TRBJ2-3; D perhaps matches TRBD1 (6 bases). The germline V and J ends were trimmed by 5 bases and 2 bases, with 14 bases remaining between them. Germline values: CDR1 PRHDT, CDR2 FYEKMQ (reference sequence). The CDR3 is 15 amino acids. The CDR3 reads CASSQRDNYTDTQYF. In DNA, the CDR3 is TGTGCCAGCAGCCAACGGGACAACTACACAGATACGCAGTATTTT.

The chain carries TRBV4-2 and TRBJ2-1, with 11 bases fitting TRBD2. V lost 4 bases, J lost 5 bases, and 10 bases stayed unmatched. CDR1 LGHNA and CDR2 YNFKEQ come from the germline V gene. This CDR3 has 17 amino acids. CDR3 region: CASSPATVAGGNNEQFF. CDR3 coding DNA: TGTGCCAGCAGCCCGGCGACAGTAGCGGGAGGGAACAATGAGCAGTTCTTC.

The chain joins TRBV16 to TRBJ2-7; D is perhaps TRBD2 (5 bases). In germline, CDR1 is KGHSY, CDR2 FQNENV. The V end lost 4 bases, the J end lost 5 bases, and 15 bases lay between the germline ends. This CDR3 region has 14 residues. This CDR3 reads CASSLVKAGDEQYF. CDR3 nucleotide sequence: TGTGCCAGCAGCCTCGTTAAGGCGGGTGACGAGCAGTACTTC.

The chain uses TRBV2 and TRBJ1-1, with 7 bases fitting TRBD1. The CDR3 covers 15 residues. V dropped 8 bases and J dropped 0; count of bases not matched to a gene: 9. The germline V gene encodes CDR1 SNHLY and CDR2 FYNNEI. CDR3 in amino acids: CASLRQGSMNTEAFF. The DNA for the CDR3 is TGTGCCAGCCTTCGACAGGGATCTATGAACACTGAAGCTTTCTTT.

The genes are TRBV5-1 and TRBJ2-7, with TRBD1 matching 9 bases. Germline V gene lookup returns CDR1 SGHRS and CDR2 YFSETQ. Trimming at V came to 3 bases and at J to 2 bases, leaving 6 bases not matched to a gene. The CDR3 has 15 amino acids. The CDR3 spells CASSSTGTGTYEQYF. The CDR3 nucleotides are TGCGCCAGCAGCTCAACCGGGACAGGGACCTACGAGCAGTACTTC.

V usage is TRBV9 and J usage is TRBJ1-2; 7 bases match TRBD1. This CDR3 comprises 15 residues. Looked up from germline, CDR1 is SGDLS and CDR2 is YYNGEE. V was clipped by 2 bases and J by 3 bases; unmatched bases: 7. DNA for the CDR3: TGTGCCAGCAGCGTCACAGGGGCCGCGCACTATGGCTACACCTTC. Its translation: CASSVTGAAHYGYTF.

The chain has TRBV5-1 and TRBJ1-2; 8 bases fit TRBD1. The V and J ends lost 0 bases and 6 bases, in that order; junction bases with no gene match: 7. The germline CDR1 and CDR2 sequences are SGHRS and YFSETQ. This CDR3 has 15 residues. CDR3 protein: CASSLGRTGTDGYTF. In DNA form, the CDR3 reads TGCGCCAGCAGCTTGGGGCGGACAGGGACGGATGGCTACACCTTC.

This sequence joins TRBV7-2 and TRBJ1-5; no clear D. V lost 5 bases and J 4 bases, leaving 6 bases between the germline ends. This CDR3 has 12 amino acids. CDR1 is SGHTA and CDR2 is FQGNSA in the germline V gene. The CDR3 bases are TGTGCCAGCAGCCCAATGAATCAGCCCCAGCATTTT. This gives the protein CASSPMNQPQHF.

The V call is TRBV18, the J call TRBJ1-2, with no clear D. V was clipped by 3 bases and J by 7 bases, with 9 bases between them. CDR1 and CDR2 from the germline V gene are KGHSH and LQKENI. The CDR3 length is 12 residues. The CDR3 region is CASSPEGSGYTF. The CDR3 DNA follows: TGTGCCAGCTCACCGGAGGGCTCTGGCTACACCTTC.

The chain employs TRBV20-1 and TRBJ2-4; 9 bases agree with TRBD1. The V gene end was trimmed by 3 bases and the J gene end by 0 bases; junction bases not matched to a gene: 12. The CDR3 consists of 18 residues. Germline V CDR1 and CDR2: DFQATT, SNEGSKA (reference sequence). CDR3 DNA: TGCAGTGCTAGTGGACAGGGGCCGAACTTTATAGCCAAAAACATTCAGTACTTC. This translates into CSASGQGPNFIAKNIQYF.

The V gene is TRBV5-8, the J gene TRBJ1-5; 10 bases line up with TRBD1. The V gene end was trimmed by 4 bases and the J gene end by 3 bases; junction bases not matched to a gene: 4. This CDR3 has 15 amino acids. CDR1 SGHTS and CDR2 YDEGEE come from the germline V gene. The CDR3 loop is CASSPGQGINQPQHF. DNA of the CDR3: TGTGCCAGCAGCCCGGGACAGGGGATCAATCAGCCCCAGCATTTT.

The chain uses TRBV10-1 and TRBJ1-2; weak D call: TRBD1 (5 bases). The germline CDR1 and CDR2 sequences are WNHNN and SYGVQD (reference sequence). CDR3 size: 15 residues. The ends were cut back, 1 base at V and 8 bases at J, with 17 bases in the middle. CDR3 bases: TGCGCCAGCAGTGAGTGGTCGGGGCCCTTCGCGGGCTACACCTTC. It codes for CASSEWSGPFAGYTF.

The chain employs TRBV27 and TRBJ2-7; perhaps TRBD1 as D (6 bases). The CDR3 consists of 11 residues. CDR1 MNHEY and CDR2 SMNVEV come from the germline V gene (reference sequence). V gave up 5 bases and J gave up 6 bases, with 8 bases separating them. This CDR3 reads CASSGGVEQYF. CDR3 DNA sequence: TGTGCCAGCAGTGGGGGCGTCGAGCAGTACTTC.

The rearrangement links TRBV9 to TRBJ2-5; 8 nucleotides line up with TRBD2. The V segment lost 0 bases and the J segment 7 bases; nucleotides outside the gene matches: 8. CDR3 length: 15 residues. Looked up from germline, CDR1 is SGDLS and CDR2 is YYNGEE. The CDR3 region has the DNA TGTGCCAGCAGCGTAGGTATTTCGGCGGGAGGGACCCAGTACTTC. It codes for CASSVGISAGGTQYF.

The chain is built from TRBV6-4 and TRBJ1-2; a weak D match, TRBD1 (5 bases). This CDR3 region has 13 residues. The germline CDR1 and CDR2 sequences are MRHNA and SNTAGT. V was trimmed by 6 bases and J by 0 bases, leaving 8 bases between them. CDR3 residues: CASSGGSNYGYTF. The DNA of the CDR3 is TGTGCCAGCAGCGGGGGATCTAACTATGGCTACACCTTC.

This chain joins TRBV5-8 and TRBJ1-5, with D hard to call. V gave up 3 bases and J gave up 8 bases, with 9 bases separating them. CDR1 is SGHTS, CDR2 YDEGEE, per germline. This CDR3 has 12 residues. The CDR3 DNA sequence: TGTGCCAGCAGCTGGGGTTTAAAGCCCCAGCATTTT. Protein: CASSWGLKPQHF.

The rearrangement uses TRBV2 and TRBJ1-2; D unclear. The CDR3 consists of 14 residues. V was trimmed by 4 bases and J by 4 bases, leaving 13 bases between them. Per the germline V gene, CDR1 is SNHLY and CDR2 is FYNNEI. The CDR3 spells CASSAFSAFYGYTF. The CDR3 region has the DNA TGTGCCAGCAGTGCTTTTTCGGCCTTCTATGGCTACACCTTC.

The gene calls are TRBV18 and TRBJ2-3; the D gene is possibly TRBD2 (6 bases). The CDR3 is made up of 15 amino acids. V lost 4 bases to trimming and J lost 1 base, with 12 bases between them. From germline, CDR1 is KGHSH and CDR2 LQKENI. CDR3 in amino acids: CASSRGLPGTDTQYF. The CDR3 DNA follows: TGTGCCAGCTCACGGGGACTCCCTGGCACAGATACGCAGTATTTT. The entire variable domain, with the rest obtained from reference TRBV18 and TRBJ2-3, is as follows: NAGVMQNPRHLVRRRGQEARLRCSPMKGHSHVYWYRQLPEEGLKFMVYLQKENIIDESGMPKERFSAEFPKEGPSILRIQQVVRGDSAAYFCASSRGLPGTDTQYFGPGTRLTVL.

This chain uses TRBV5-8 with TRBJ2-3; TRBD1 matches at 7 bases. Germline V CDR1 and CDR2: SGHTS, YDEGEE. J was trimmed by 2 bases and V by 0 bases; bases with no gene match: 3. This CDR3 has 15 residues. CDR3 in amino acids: CASSLEGGNTDTQYF. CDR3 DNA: TGTGCCAGCAGCTTGGAAGGGGGCAACACAGATACGCAGTATTTT.

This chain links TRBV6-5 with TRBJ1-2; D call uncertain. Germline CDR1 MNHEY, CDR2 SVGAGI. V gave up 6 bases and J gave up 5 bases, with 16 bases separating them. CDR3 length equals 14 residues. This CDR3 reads CASSYTRGFYGYTF. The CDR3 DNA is TGTGCCAGCAGCTACACCCGGGGATTTTATGGCTACACCTTC.

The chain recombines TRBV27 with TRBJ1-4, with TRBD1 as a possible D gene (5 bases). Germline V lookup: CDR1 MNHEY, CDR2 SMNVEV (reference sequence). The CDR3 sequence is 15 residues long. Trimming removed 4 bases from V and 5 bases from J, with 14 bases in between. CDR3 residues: CASSSFGTGNEKLFF. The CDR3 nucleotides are TGTGCCAGCAGTTCCTTCGGGACGGGCAATGAAAAACTGTTTTTT.

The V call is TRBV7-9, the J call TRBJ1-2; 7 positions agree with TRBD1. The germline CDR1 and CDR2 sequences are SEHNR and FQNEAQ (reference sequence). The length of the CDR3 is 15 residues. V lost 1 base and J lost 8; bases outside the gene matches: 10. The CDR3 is CASSLGTDRVGGYTF. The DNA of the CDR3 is TGTGCCAGCAGCTTAGGGACAGACAGGGTTGGCGGCTACACCTTC.

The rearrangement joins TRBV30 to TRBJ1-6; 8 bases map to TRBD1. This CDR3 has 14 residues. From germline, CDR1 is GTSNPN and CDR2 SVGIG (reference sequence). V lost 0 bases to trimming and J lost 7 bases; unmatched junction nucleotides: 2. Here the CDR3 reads CAWSVTGGNSPLHF. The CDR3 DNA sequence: TGTGCCTGGAGTGTCACAGGGGGAAATTCACCCCTCCACTTT.

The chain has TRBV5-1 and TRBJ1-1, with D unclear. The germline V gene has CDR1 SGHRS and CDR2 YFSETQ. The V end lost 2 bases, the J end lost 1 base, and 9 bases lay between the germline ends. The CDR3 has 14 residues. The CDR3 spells CASSLQLQNTEAFF. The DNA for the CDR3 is TGCGCCAGCAGCTTACAACTTCAGAACACTGAAGCTTTCTTT.

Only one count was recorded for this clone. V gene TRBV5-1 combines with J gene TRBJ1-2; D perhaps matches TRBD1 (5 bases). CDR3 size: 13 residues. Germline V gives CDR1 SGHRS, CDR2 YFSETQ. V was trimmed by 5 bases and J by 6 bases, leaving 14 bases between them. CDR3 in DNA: TGCGCCAGCAGACCCCAGGGTCGAGATGGCTACACCTTC. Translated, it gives CASRPQGRDGYTF.

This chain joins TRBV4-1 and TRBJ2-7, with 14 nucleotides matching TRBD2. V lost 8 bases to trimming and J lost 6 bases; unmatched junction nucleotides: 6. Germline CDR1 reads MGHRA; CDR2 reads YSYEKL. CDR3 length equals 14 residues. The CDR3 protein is CASEGTSGRSEQYF. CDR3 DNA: TGCGCCAGCGAGGGGACTAGCGGGAGATCCGAGCAGTACTTC.

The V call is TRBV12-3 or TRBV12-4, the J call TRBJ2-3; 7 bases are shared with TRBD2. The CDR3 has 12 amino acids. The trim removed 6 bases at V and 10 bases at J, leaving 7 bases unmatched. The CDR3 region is CASSRLAVAQYF. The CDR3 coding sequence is TGTGCCAGCAGCCGACTAGCTGTGGCGCAGTATTTT.